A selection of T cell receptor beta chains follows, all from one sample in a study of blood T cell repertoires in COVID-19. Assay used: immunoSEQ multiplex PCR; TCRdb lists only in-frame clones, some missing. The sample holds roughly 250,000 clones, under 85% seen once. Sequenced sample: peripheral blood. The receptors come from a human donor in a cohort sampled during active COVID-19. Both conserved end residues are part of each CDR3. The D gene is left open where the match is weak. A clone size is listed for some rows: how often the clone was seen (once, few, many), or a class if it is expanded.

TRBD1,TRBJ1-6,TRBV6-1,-,CASGDRGNSPLHF,TGTGCCAGCGGGGACAGGGGCAACTCACCCCTCCACTTT
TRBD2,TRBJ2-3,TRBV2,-,CASRYLAERNTQYF,TGTGCCAGCAGGTACCTAGCGGAGAGGAATACGCAGTATTTT
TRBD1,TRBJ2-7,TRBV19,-,CASSSQAAGGSYEQYF,TGTGCCAGTAGTTCCCAGGCGGCAGGGGGATCCTACGAGCAGTACTTC
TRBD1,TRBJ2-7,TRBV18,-,CASSPRVLDRQGRSYEQYF,TGTGCCAGCTCACCAAGGGTACTCGACAGACAGGGGAGGTCCTACGAGCAGTACTTC
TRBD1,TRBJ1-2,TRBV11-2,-,CASSFPDRPNYGYTF,TGTGCCAGCAGCTTTCCGGACAGGCCGAACTATGGCTACACCTTC
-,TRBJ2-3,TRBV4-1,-,CASSQRGQSTDTQYF,TGCGCCAGCAGCCAACGTGGACAGAGCACAGATACGCAGTATTTT
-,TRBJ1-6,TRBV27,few,CASSLTPLGTARRPLHF,TGTGCCAGCAGTTTAACACCCCTAGGGACTGCACGTAGGCCCCTCCACTTT
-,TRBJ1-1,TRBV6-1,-,CASSDPGYTEAFF,TGTGCCAGCAGTGACCCAGGGTATACTGAAGCTTTCTTT
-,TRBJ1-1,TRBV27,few,CATRARTYTEAFF,TGTGCCACCCGAGCGAGGACTTACACTGAAGCTTTCTTT
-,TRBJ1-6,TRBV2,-,CATDRSSYNSPLHF,TGTGCCACTGACAGGAGCTCCTATAATTCACCCCTCCACTTT
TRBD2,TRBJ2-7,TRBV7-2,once,CAPGGIRGEQYF,TGTGCCCCGGGGGGGATCCGAGGCGAGCAGTACTTC
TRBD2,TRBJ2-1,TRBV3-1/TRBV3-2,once,CASSKSGTSGNEQFF,TGTGCCAGCAGCAAGTCCGGGACTAGCGGAAATGAGCAGTTCTTC
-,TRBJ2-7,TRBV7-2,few,CASSFSGSYEQYF,TGTGCCAGCAGCTTTTCAGGGTCCTACGAGCAGTACTTC
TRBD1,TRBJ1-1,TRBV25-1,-,CASRVAGTGGAGEAFF,TGTGCCAGCAGAGTCGCCGGGACAGGGGGCGCGGGTGAAGCTTTCTTT
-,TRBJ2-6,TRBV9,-,CASSAKANVLTF,TGTGCCAGCAGCGCTAAGGCCAACGTCCTGACTTTC
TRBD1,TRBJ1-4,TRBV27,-,CASSPWDRAQEKLFF,TGTGCCAGCAGTCCCTGGGACAGGGCGCAGGAAAAACTGTTTTTT
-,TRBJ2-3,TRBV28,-,CASRRTDTQYF,TGTGCCAGCAGGCGAACAGATACGCAGTATTTT
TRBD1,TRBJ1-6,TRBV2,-,CASRGQGSNSPLHF,TGTGCCAGCAGAGGACAGGGGTCAAATTCACCCCTCCACTTT
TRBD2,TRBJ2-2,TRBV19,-,CASSPDRTSGTGELFF,TGTGCCAGTAGCCCAGATAGGACTAGTGGAACCGGGGAGCTGTTTTTT
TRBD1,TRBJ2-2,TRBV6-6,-,CASSYYDRVTGELFF,TGTGCCAGCAGTTACTATGACAGGGTTACCGGGGAGCTGTTTTTT
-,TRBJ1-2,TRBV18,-,CASSSENYGYTF,TGTGCCAGCTCAAGCGAGAACTATGGCTACACCTTC
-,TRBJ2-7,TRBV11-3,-,CASSSLVLDGEDYEQYF,TGTGCCAGCAGCTCTCTGGTGTTGGACGGGGAAGACTACGAGCAGTACTTC
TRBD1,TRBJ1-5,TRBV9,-,CASSTRQGKSNQPQHF,TGTGCCAGCAGCACCCGACAGGGGAAATCCAATCAGCCCCAGCATTTT
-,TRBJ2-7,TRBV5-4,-,CASSFSSYEQYF,TGTGCCAGCAGCTTTAGCTCCTACGAGCAGTACTTC
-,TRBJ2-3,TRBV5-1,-,CASSLRDITDTQYF,TGCGCCAGCAGCCTAAGGGACATCACAGATACGCAGTATTTT
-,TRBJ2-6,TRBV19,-,CASSPGGPPGANVLTF,TGTGCCAGTAGCCCCGGGGGGCCGCCTGGGGCCAACGTCCTGACTTTC
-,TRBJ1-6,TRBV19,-,CASSTTRVFSGSYNSPLHF,TGTGCCAGTAGTACTACCAGGGTTTTCAGTGGCTCCTATAATTCACCCCTCCACTTT
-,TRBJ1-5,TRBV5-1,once,CASSLEYNQPQHF,TGCGCCAGCAGCTTAGAGTACAATCAGCCCCAGCATTTT
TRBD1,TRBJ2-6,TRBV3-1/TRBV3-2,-,CASSQGDRVPGANVLTF,TGTGCCAGCAGCCAAGGCGACAGGGTACCCGGGGCCAACGTCCTGACTTTC
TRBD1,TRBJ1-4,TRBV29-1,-,CSATGGNNEKLFF,TGCAGCGCTACAGGGGGTAATAATGAAAAACTGTTTTTT
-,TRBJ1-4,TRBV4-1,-,CASSQLGSGVEKLFF,TGCGCCAGCAGCCAATTGGGGTCAGGGGTGGAAAAACTGTTTTTT
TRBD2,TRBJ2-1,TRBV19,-,CASISEAGGQGNEQFF,TGTGCCAGTATCTCTGAAGCGGGAGGGCAGGGTAATGAGCAGTTCTTC
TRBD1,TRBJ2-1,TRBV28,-,CASTPQGAREQFF,TGTGCCAGCACCCCCCAGGGGGCGAGGGAGCAGTTCTTC
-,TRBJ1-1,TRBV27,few,CASSQRWGVGDTEAFF,TGTGCCAGCAGCCAAAGGTGGGGGGTTGGAGACACTGAAGCTTTCTTT
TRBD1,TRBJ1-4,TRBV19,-,CASSPQGAREKLFF,TGTGCCAGTAGCCCACAGGGGGCAAGGGAAAAACTGTTTTTT
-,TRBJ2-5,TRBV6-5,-,CASSYNREETQYF,TGTGCCAGCAGTTACAACAGGGAAGAGACCCAGTACTTC
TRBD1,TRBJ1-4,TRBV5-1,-,CASSVTGTTNEKLFF,TGCGCCAGCAGCGTGACAGGGACCACTAATGAAAAACTGTTTTTT
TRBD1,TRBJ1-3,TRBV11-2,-,CASSPRTGRAGNTIYF,TGTGCCAGCAGCCCCCGGACAGGGAGGGCTGGAAACACCATATATTTT
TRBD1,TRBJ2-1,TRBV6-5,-,CASSYYRGPSNEQFF,TGTGCCAGCAGTTACTACAGGGGGCCCAGCAATGAGCAGTTCTTC
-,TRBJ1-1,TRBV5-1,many,CASSWGTLNTEAFF,TGCGCCAGCAGCTGGGGGACACTGAACACTGAAGCTTTCTTT
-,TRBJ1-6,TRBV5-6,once,CASSSREWYWNSPLHF,TGTGCCAGCAGCTCCCGCGAGTGGTATTGGAATTCACCCCTCCACTTT
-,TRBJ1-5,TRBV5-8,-,CASSLYMRDQPQHF,TGTGCCAGCAGCTTGTATATGAGGGATCAGCCCCAGCATTTT
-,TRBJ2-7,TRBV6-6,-,CASSLGVSSYEQYF,TGTGCCAGCAGTCTGGGAGTCTCTTCCTACGAGCAGTACTTC
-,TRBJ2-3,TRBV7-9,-,CASSLGANANTQYF,TGTGCCAGCAGCTTAGGGGCCAATGCGAATACGCAGTATTTT
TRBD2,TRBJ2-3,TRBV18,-,CASSWTSTATDTQYF,TGTGCCAGCTCATGGACTAGCACGGCTACAGATACGCAGTATTTT
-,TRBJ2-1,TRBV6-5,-,CASRGGATYNEQFF,TGTGCCAGCAGGGGCGGGGCAACCTACAATGAGCAGTTCTTC
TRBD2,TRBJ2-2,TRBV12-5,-,CASAPSGRRRNTGELFF,TGTGCTAGTGCCCCTAGCGGGAGACGCCGGAACACCGGGGAGCTGTTTTTT
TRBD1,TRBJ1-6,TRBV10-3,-,CAIRTETGGSSYNSPLHF,TGTGCCATCAGGACCGAGACAGGGGGAAGCTCCTATAATTCACCCCTCCACTTT
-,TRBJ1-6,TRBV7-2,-,CASSPGQTNSPLHF,TGTGCCAGCAGCCCCGGACAGACCAATTCACCCCTCCACTTT
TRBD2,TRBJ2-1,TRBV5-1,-,CASSPHSGSSYNEQFF,TGCGCCAGCAGCCCCCATAGCGGGAGCTCCTACAATGAGCAGTTCTTC
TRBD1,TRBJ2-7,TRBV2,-,CASGRQGYEQYF,TGTGCCAGCGGGAGACAGGGGTACGAGCAGTACTTC
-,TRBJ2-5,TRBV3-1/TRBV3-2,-,CASSPYGTLQETQYF,TGTGCCAGCAGCCCTTACGGGACACTCCAAGAGACCCAGTACTTC
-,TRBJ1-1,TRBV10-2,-,CASSEHRDINTEAFF,TGCGCCAGCAGTGAGCACAGGGATATAAACACTGAAGCTTTCTTT
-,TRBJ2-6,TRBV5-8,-,CASSTLHRAGANVLTF,TGTGCCAGCAGCACCCTCCACAGGGCTGGGGCCAACGTCCTGACTTTC
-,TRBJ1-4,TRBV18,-,CASSPRGGNEKLFF,TGTGCCAGCTCACCACGGGGGGGGAATGAAAAACTGTTTTTT